This paragraph covers one TCR beta chain sequence. This clonotype appeared a single time. The specificity of this receptor is unknown. No per-base quality is available; no much larger clone lies one base away. Evidence from one read is weak. The approximately 40 donors, aged roughly 6 to 100 years, were systemically healthy Caucasian individuals from Russia. About 10 milliliters of peripheral blood were drawn from each donor into EDTA-treated Vacutainer tubes. Ficoll-Paque density-gradient centrifugation was used to isolate PBMCs, with at least 6.5 million per sample. Trizol reagent was used to extract total RNA from the PBMCs, yielding at least 6 micrograms per sample. For every donor, flow cytometry on a PBMC aliquot measured the percentage of naive CD45RAhigh/CD27high T cells. The record originates from a study of blood T cells in healthy people across ages (dated by TCRdb to 2013 to 2016). General notes on the study: Template switching captured roughly one uniquely barcoded TCR beta cDNA molecule per two T cells in model experiments. To track age-related changes in TCR beta repertoire diversity, the study relied on deep sequencing normalized with unique cDNA molecular identifiers. The study analyzed two additional independent replicas of 1 million unique cDNA reads from the same blood draw for two donors, one aged 18 to 30 and one aged 80 or older. Donors were grouped into four age groups: young (average 16 years), middle-aged (39), aged (around 60) and long-lived (over 80). To avoid experimental bias, donors of different ages were distributed randomly across sequencing lanes.

The investigation overall reported the following: The long-lived group showed more naive CD4+ T cells, fewer expanded clones and increased TCR diversity than the aged group, suggesting age selection. Estimates of total diversity from one million sequenced T cells were regarded as lower bounds and underestimates. Observed TCR beta diversity per million T cells fell roughly linearly with age, and a significant reduction was already apparent by age approximately 41. The CMV infection status of donors was not known, potentially confounding age-related changes in expanded clonotypes. Since profiling was done on bulk unsorted PBMCs, naive and antigen-experienced compartments could not be conclusively compared. A strong correlation was found between observed TCR beta diversity and the percentage of naive T cells measured by flow cytometry.

Library preparation employed 5' RACE. The sequencer was an Illumina HiSeq 2500. A second about 7 to 12 cycle PCR used a sample-barcoded 5' primer and a J-beta primer mix. A template-switch 5' adaptor carrying 12 random nucleotides introduced a unique molecular identifier onto each TCR beta cDNA molecule. Each sample yielded at least 2.5 million CDR3-containing paired-end reads. All of the RNA was converted into first-strand cDNA using the Mint cDNA synthesis kit, with a TRBC-specific oligonucleotide serving as the primer. All cDNA was treated with uracil-DNA glycosylase and then went through a first 18-cycle PCR with the universal primers M1SS and BC2_uni_R. The source study handled its data this way. Normalization of each sample was performed by random selection of 1 million high-quality reads, each carrying a distinct molecular identifier. Instead of being binned into consensus sequences, reads with shared molecular identifiers were discarded. MiTCR, set to a Q25 quality threshold and the strictest error-elimination algorithm, was used for CDR3 identification, clonotype clustering and error correction. A nonparametric unseen species model with Euler transformation was used to estimate a lower bound on total TCR beta diversity. The public reads were quality trimmed at Q25 with fastp and then assembled into clones with MiXCR by TCRdb, keeping productive beta chains. Each record represents a unique CDR3 protein, reported with the most common genes and DNA among its rows. The V and J calls here are based on TCRdb, not the publication. This sample has about 640,000 distinct CDR3 sequences in its table, and roughly 53% of those were observed once. Clones ranked in the top ten supply roughly 34% of the sample.

The sequence was collected from a man aged 60 to 69 in good health. The sample was blood.

CDR3 reads: CATSRDGRAHEQYF. The nucleotide sequence is given as TGTGCCACCAGCAGAGATGGAAGGGCTCACGAGCAGTACTTC. The chain links TRBV15 with TRBJ2-7; the D gene is not confidently resolved. Deletion took 0 bases off V and 5 bases off J, with a span of 11 bases between the germline ends. The germline V gene encodes CDR1 LNHNV and CDR2 YYDKDF (reference sequence). The CDR3 goes from the cysteine to the phenylalanine over 14 residues. Solely the CDR3 DNA is kept, with 42 bases framed from the first base. Joined to the reference TRBV15 and TRBJ2-7 proteins, this CDR3 gives the full variable domain: DAMVIQNPRYQVTQFGKPVTLSCSQTLNHNVMYWYQQKSSQAPKLLFHYYDKDFNNEADTPDNFQSRRPNTSFCFLDIRSPGLGDTAMYLCATSRDGRAHEQYFGPGTRLTVT.